This TCR beta chain was profiled in a study of CD8 T cells in ankylosing spondylitis. Notes on the study in general: Disease-associated clones were reportedly significantly overrepresented in matched ankylosing spondylitis synovial fluid. A number of the motif variants had already been described in reactive arthritis synovial fluid and blood.

Making the TCR beta libraries involved quantitative 5'-RACE with molecular barcodes. In TCRdb, the 5' RACE reads were re-called with MiXCR into one record per CDR3 protein. The sample holds almost 250,000 distinct CDR3 sequences, under 35% seen once. A note on this clonotype: What it binds is unknown.

Trimming at V came to 4 bases and at J to 0 bases, leaving 5 bases not matched to a gene. Germline V gene sequence: CDR1 SGHTA, CDR2 FQGTGA. The CDR3 has 17 amino acids. The chain recombines TRBV7-3 with TRBJ2-2; 10 nucleotides match TRBD2. The specimen sequenced was blood, either unsorted or a sorted T cell fraction (not recorded which). This clonotype was obtained from a male donor with ankylosing spondylitis or in good health (not recorded which). CDR3 in amino acids: CASSSASGGANTGELFF. The CDR3 bases are TGTGCCAGCAGCTCGGCTAGCGGGGGCGCGAACACCGGGGAGCTGTTTTTT.